This T cell receptor (beta chain) is from a study of CD8 T cells in Susac syndrome. Germline loops: CDR1 MNHNS, CDR2 SASEGT. CDR3 length: 15 residues. Trimming at V came to 2 bases and at J to 4 bases, leaving 2 bases not matched to a gene. RNA totalling about 0.45 to 1 ug underwent reverse transcription with random hexamers. One entry per CDR3 protein, called by TCRdb with MiXCR from the immunoSEQ multiplex PCR reads. The sample lists about 160,000 distinct CDR3 sequences, 92% seen once, with approximately 0.073% in the top ten. Negative isolation was applied to CD8+ and CD4+ T cells, and FACS enrichment was applied to TEMRA cells.

This TCR derives from a human donor in good health. Specimen: CD4+ T cells from PBMCs. The chain recombines TRBV6-1 with TRBJ2-7; 13 bases are shared with TRBD2. The CDR3 DNA is TGTGCCAGCAGTGAAACTAGCGGGAGGGAGTACGAGCAGTACTTC. Protein sequence: CASSETSGREYEQYF.